This is a list of T cell receptor beta chains from one sample in a study of human T cells and chemical hapten exposure. Using its own MiXCR run on the RACE reads, TCRdb lists one record per CDR3 protein. The sample carries 370,000 or so distinct CDR3 sequences, nearly 5% recorded once. This material consisted of whole blood, taken in connection with sensitization to the hapten diphenylcyclopropenone (DPC). All receptors derive from a woman between 50 and 59 years old with alopecia areata. Some clones in this sample may be carry-over from other donors' samples. CDR3s include the opening cysteine and the closing phenylalanine or tryptophan. D genes are given only for firm matches. Clone size is not always given. Where it is, it says once, few, many or a class for expanded clones.

J gene	V gene	D gene	clone size	CDR3 DNA	CDR3 protein
TRBJ1-5	TRBV3-1	-	many	TGTGCCAGCAGCCCGGATAATAGCAATCAGCCCCAGCATTTT	CASSPDNSNQPQHF
TRBJ1-1	TRBV5-1	TRBD1	many	TGCGCCAGCAGCCTCCCACAGGGGGAATTGTCTGAAGCTTTCTTT	CASSLPQGELSEAFF
TRBJ2-3	TRBV14	-	few	TGTGCCAGCAGCCAACCGGGGGACGGAGATACGCAGTATTTT	CASSQPGDGDTQYF
TRBJ2-5	TRBV20-1	TRBD1	-	TGCAGTGCCCATCCCCGGGACAGGGCGGGGGAGACCCAGTACTTC	CSAHPRDRAGETQYF
TRBJ2-1	TRBV20-1	TRBD2	-	TGCAGTGCTAGCCCCATAGCGGGAGCGTCGGTTTTGGATGAGCAGTTCTTC	CSASPIAGASVLDEQFF
TRBJ1-2	TRBV4-3	-	many	TGCGCCAGCAGCCAAGATTCAGGGACCTATGGCTACACCTTC	CASSQDSGTYGYTF
TRBJ2-5	TRBV4-1	TRBD2	many	TGCGCCAGCAGCCAAGGGACTAGCGTAAGAAACCAAGAGACCCAGTACTTC	CASSQGTSVRNQETQYF
TRBJ2-1	TRBV19	TRBD2	many	TGTGCCAGTACCAAATGGACTAGCGGGTCCTTAGGCGAGCAGTTCTTC	CASTKWTSGSLGEQFF
TRBJ2-1	TRBV12-3/TRBV12-4	TRBD2	many	TGTGCCAGCAGCGAGGGACTAGCGGGAGTCGGAAATGAGCAGTTCTTC	CASSEGLAGVGNEQFF
TRBJ1-4	TRBV12-3/TRBV12-4	-	once	TGTGCCAGCAGTTTAAGCGATGCAACTAATGAAAAACTGTTTTTT	CASSLSDATNEKLFF
TRBJ1-2	TRBV3-1	-	many	TGTGCCAGCAGCCAAGCCTGGGAGACGGGCTATGGCTACACCTTC	CASSQAWETGYGYTF
TRBJ1-2	TRBV20-1	-	-	TGCAGTGCCTCCGCGGGGGCCCATAACTATGGCTACACCTTC	CSASAGAHNYGYTF
TRBJ1-1	TRBV27	-	many	TGTGCCAGCAGTCGAAAGGGGGTCGAAGCTTTCTTT	CASSRKGVEAFF
TRBJ2-6	TRBV24-1	-	many	TGTGCCACCAGTGATCAGGACGGAACCTCTGGGGCCAACGTCCTGACTTTC	CATSDQDGTSGANVLTF
TRBJ1-5	TRBV7-9	TRBD1	many	TGTGCCAGCAGCTCAGGACAGGGAGGATATCAGCCCCAGCATTTT	CASSSGQGGYQPQHF
TRBJ2-3	TRBV7-2	-	-	TGTGCCAGCAGCTTAGTTTCAGTTAGCACAGATACGCAGTATTTT	CASSLVSVSTDTQYF
TRBJ2-3	TRBV29-1	TRBD2	many	TGCAGCGTCCTAAACCGCCCGACTAGCGAAGCAGATACGCAGTATTTT	CSVLNRPTSEADTQYF
TRBJ1-4	TRBV12-5	-	-	TGTGCTAGTGGTTTGGTAGGAGGGGGGCAAGGTGAAAAACTGTTTTTT	CASGLVGGGQGEKLFF
TRBJ1-1	TRBV2	TRBD1	few	TGTGCCAGCAGGGACAGGGGGCAATGGACTGAAGCTTTCTTT	CASRDRGQWTEAFF
TRBJ1-1	TRBV5-1	-	few	TGCGCCAGCATCGGAGATATGAACACTGAAGCTTTCTTT	CASIGDMNTEAFF
TRBJ2-7	TRBV16	-	few	TGTGCCAGCAGCCCCTCGCGTAGCCCAGGAAGGGAGCAGTACTTC	CASSPSRSPGREQYF
TRBJ2-5	TRBV10-3	-	many	TGTGCCATCAGTGAGAGGGAGACCCAGTACTTC	CAISERETQYF
TRBJ1-1	TRBV3-1	TRBD1	few	TGTGCCAGCAGTACAGGGGGAAACACTGAAGCTTTCTTT	CASSTGGNTEAFF
TRBJ2-3	TRBV2	-	few	TGTGCCAGCGGAGTGGGCGCAGATACGCAGTATTTT	CASGVGADTQYF
TRBJ2-2	TRBV5-1	TRBD2	few	TGCGCCAGCAGCCAAATCCGCGGGGGAGACACCGGGGAGCTGTTTTTT	CASSQIRGGDTGELFF
TRBJ1-1	TRBV10-2	-	many	TGCGCCAGCACGGAGGGGCGGAGAACTGAAGCTTTCTTT	CASTEGRRTEAFF
TRBJ1-1	TRBV5-1	TRBD1	many	TGCGCCAGCAGCCCACCGGGACAGGGCACTGAAGCTTTCTTT	CASSPPGQGTEAFF
TRBJ1-5	TRBV28	TRBD1	many	TGTGCCAGCAGTACACGACGGCAGGGGGGTGAGCCCCAGCATTTT	CASSTRRQGGEPQHF
TRBJ2-3	TRBV2	-	many	TGTGCCAGCAAGGGGCCAGCGGAGGTCACAGATACGCAGTATTTT	CASKGPAEVTDTQYF
TRBJ2-3	TRBV5-1	TRBD1	many	TGCGCCAGCAGCTTGGAAGGGGGCCCCGCAGATACGCAGTATTTT	CASSLEGGPADTQYF
TRBJ1-5	TRBV4-1	-	-	TGCGCCAGCAGCCAAGTTACCGCTGGTCAGCCCCAGCATTTT	CASSQVTAGQPQHF
TRBJ2-5	TRBV5-6	-	many	TGTGCCAGCAGCACGACTGCTCAAGAGACCCAGTACTTC	CASSTTAQETQYF
TRBJ1-5	TRBV28	-	many	TGTGCCAGCAGCCGACTCCGACAGGCTTACAATCAGCCCCAGCATTTT	CASSRLRQAYNQPQHF